Below are 10 T cell receptor beta chains sequenced from a single sample in a study of shared clonotypes between healthy human individuals. Data came from immunoSEQ multiplex PCR; TCRdb stores just in-frame clones and leaves some out. The data show some 2.1 million clones, roughly 94% seen once. Material: naive CD4+ T cells sorted from blood. The subset denotes: CD45RA+ positively selected. Receptors originate from a man younger than 35 in good health.

As concerns this clone: At the DNA level, this CDR3 is encoded by other sequences in the same sample as well. V and J are TRBV28 and TRBJ2-2; no firm D call. V was pared by 3 bases and J by 1 base, with 6 bases between. Germline CDR1 and CDR2: MDHEN and SYDVKM. The CDR3 extends over 14 amino acids. The CDR3 loop is CASSLSGNTGELFF. The CDR3 region has the DNA TGTGCCAGCAGTTTGTCGGGGAACACCGGGGAGCTGTTTTTT.

V usage is TRBV7-3 and J usage is TRBJ1-1; D ambiguous. CDR3 size: 14 residues. Looked up from germline, CDR1 is SGHTA and CDR2 is FQGTGA. V lost 3 bases, J lost 6 bases, and 14 bases lay in between. The CDR3, as DNA: TGTGCCAGCAGCTTGGAACCTGGGTGGGCTGAAGCTTTCTTT. The encoded protein is CASSLEPGWAEAFF.

The chain is built from TRBV9 and TRBJ2-2, with D perhaps TRBD1 (5 bases). The CDR3 loop spans 13 amino acids. Germline CDR1 reads SGDLS; CDR2 reads YYNGEE. Trimming removed 2 bases from V and 4 bases from J, with 6 bases in between. This CDR3 reads CASSVDSTGELFF. In nucleotides, the CDR3 is TGTGCCAGCAGCGTCGACAGCACCGGGGAGCTGTTTTTT.

In its sample, this clone was seen once. The chain recombines TRBV6-6 with TRBJ2-1, with D hard to call. Germline V gene sequence: CDR1 MNHNY, CDR2 SVGAGI (reference sequence). This CDR3 is built from 14 residues. Trimming left V 3 bases short and J 6 bases short, with 12 bases between. Here the CDR3 DNA reads TGTGCCAGCAGTTATCTGTCCTGGAGCAATGAGCAGTTCTTC. Its protein product is CASSYLSWSNEQFF.

The genes are TRBV7-9 and TRBJ1-2; a weak D match, TRBD1 (5 bases). Trimming shortened V by 4 bases and J by 0 bases, and 9 bases separated the two germline ends. The CDR3 has 14 amino acids. The germline V gene encodes CDR1 SEHNR and CDR2 FQNEAQ (reference sequence). The CDR3 DNA is TGTGCCAGCAGCTCTCAGGGCGCTAACTATGGCTACACCTTC. It encodes CASSSQGANYGYTF. The whole variable domain, remainder taken from reference TRBV7-9 and TRBJ1-2, is DTGVSQNPRHKITKRGQNVTFRCDPISEHNRLYWYRQTLGQGPEFLTYFQNEAQLEKSRLLSDRFSAERPKGSFSTLEIQRTEQGDSAMYLCASSSQGANYGYTFGSGTRLTVV.

Worth noting for this clone: Other DNA sequences of this sample code for an identical CDR3. The V call is TRBV29-1, the J call TRBJ1-1; TRBD1 is a possible D gene (6 bases). CDR3 size: 12 residues. V was pared by 3 bases and J by 5 bases, with 10 bases between. Germline CDR1 reads SQVTM; CDR2 reads ANQGSEA. CDR3 protein: CSVDRGRTEAFF. CDR3 in DNA: TGCAGCGTTGATAGGGGGAGAACTGAAGCTTTCTTT.

The rearrangement joins TRBV30 to TRBJ1-1, with a tentative D call TRBD1 (6 bases). Germline V gene sequence: CDR1 GTSNPN, CDR2 SVGIG (reference sequence). V lost 8 bases, J lost 1 base, and 17 bases lay in between. CDR3 length: 14 residues. The CDR3 loop reads CAALGGARNTEAFF. The CDR3, as DNA: TGTGCCGCCTTGGGGGGCGCACGGAACACTGAAGCTTTCTTT.

The chain carries TRBV6-5 and TRBJ1-2; 10 nucleotides match TRBD1. The trim removed 6 bases at V and 3 bases at J, leaving 7 bases unmatched. CDR1 MNHEY and CDR2 SVGAGI come from the germline V gene. CDR3 length equals 15 residues. In nucleotides, the CDR3 is TGTGCCAGCAGGCCGACAGGGGGCGCGGACTATGGCTACACCTTC. Its protein is CASRPTGGADYGYTF.

This clone was detected once. A much larger clone lies one base from this, so it may be a read error. The chain recombines TRBV7-9 with TRBJ1-1; the D gene is possibly TRBD1 (5 bases). Trimming took 0 bases from V and 8 from J, leaving 16 bases between them. Germline V CDR1 and CDR2: SEHNR, FQNEAQ (reference sequence). CDR3 length: 15 residues. CDR3 loop: CASSLAQGRPEEAFF. CDR3 bases: TGTGCCAGCAGCTTAGCGCAGGGCCGGCCCGAGGAAGCTTTCTTT. Variable domain in full (rest from reference TRBV7-9 and TRBJ1-1): DTGVSQNPRHKITKRGQNVTFRCDPISEHNRLYWYRQTLGQGPEFLTYFQNEAQLEKSRLLSDRFSAERPKGSFSTLEIQRTEQGDSAMYLCASSLAQGRPEEAFFGQGTRLTVV.

This rearrangement joins TRBV19 to TRBJ1-5; tentatively, D is TRBD1 (6 bases). The V end was cut by 4 bases, the J end by 3 bases, with 19 bases between. The length of the CDR3 is 17 residues. Germline-derived CDR1 and CDR2 are LNHDA and SQIVND (reference sequence). The CDR3 bases are TGTGCCAGTAGTACTCCAACGTATCAGGGGACCAATCAGCCCCAGCATTTT. Translated, it gives CASSTPTYQGTNQPQHF.